This T cell receptor (beta chain) was sequenced for a study of vaccination and CD4 T cells after COVID-19. Oncomine TCR Beta short-read sequencing was applied to DNA from cultured CD4+ T cells. TCRdb used MiXCR to reprocess the PCR reads, holding one entry per CDR3 protein. The sample shows about 8,800 distinct CDR3 sequences, around 60% of them seen only once. The treatment is: roughly ten-day PBMC culture with coronavirus spike peptide pools or control peptides (ViraFEST assay). Germline-derived CDR1 and CDR2 are DFQATT and SNEGSKA (reference sequence). The V end was cut by 5 bases, the J end by 8 bases, with 17 bases between. The CDR3 totals 13 residues. To note about this clonotype: No antigen is known for it.

The source of this sequence is a human donor with COVID-19. This sample comprised cultured CD4+ T cells from blood, obtained after SARS-CoV-2 vaccination. The chain employs TRBV20-1 and TRBJ2-3; D possibly corresponds to TRBD1 (6 bases). The CDR3 region is CSASGQPGGTQYF. CDR3 DNA: TGCAGTGCTTCCGGACAGCCAGGAGGTACGCAGTATTTT.